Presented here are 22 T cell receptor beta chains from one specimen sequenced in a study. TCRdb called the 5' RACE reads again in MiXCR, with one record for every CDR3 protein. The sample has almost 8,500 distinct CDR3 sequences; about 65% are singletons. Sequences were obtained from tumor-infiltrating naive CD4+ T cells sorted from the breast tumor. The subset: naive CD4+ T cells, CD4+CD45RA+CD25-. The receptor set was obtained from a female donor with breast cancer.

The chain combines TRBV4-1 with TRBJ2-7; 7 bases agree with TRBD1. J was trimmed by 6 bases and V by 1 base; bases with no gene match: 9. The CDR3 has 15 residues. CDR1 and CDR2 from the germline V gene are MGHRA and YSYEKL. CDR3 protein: CASSQGQGPRGEQYF. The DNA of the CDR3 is TGCGCCAGCAGCCAAGGACAGGGCCCCCGCGGCGAGCAGTACTTC.

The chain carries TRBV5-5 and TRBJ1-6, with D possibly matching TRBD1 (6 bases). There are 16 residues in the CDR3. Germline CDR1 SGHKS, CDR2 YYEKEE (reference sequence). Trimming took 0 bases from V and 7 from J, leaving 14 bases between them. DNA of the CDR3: TGTGCCAGCAGCTTGGAAGGGGCAGGGGTGAATTCACCCCTCCACTTT. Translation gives CASSLEGAGVNSPLHF. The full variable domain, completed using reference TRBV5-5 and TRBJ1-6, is DAGVTQSPTHLIKTRGQQVTLRCSPISGHKSVSWYQQVLGQGPQFIFQYYEKEERGRGNFPDRFSARQFPNYSSELNVNALLLGDSALYLCASSLEGAGVNSPLHFGNGTRLTVT.

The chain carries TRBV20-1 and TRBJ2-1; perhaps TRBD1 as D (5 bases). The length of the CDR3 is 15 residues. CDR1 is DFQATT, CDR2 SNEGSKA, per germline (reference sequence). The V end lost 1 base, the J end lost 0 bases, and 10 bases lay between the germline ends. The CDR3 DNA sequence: TGCAGTGCTAGAGCTCCAAGGGGCTCCTACAATGAGCAGTTCTTC. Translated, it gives CSARAPRGSYNEQFF.

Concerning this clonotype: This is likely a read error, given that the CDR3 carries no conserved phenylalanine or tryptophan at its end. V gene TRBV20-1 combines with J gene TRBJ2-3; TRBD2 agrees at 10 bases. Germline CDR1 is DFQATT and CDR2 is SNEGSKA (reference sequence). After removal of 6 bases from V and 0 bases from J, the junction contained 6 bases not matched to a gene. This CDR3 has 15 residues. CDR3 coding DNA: TGCAGTGCCAGCTCGACTAGCGGGAGCACAGATACGCAGTATCTT. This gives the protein CSASSTSGSTDTQYL.

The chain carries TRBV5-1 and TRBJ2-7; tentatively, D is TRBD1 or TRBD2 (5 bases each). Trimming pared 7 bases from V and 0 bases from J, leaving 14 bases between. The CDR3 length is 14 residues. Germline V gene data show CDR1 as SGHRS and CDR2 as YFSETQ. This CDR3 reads CASRSGAGSYEQYF. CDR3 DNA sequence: TGCGCCAGCCGATCCGGGGCGGGCTCCTACGAGCAGTACTTC.

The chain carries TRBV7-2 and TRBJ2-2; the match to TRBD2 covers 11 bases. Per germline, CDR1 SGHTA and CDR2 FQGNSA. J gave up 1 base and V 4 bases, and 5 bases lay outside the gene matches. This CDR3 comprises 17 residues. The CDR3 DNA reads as TGTGCCAGCAGCTCAGCAACTAGCGGGAGGAACACCGGGGAGCTGTTTTTT. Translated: CASSSATSGRNTGELFF.

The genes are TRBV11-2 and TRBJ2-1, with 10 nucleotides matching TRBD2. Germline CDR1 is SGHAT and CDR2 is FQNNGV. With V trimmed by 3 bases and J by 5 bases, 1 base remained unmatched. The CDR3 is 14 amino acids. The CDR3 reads CASSFSGRNNEQFF. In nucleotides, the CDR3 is TGTGCCAGCAGCTTTAGCGGGAGGAACAATGAGCAGTTCTTC.

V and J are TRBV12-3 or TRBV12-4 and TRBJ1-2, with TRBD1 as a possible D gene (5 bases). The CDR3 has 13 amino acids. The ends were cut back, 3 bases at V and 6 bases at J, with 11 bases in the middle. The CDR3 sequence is CASSFGQGHGYTF. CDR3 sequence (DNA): TGTGCCAGCAGTTTTGGGCAGGGTCATGGCTACACCTTC.

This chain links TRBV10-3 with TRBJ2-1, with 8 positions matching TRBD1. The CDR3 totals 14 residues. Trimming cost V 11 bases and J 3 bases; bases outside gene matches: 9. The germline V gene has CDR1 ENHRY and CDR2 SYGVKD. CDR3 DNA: TGTGCCGTCTCGGGCAGGGGGCTCTACAATGAGCAGTTCTTC. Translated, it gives CAVSGRGLYNEQFF.

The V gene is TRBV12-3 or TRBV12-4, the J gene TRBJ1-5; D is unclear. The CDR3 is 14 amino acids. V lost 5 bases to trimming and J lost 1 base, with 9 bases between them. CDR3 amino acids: CASSPDVSNQPQHF. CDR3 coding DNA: TGTGCCAGCAGTCCCGACGTAAGCAATCAGCCCCAGCATTTT.

As DNA, the CDR3 is TGCAGTGCTAGTACTAGTAGTCCACCCGGGGAGCTGTTTTTT. This translates into CSASTSSPPGELFF. This sequence joins TRBV20-1 and TRBJ2-2, with D maybe TRBD2 (5 bases). The CDR3 contains 14 residues. Germline CDR1 reads DFQATT; CDR2 reads SNEGSKA (reference sequence). V lost 3 bases, J lost 6 bases, and 14 bases lay in between.

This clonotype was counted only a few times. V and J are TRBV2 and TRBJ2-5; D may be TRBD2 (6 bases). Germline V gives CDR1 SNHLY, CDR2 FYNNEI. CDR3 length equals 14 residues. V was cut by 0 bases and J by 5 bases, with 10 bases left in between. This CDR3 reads CASSEARERETQYF. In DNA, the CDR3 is TGTGCCAGCAGTGAAGCGCGGGAACGGGAGACCCAGTACTTC.

The CDR3 region is CASSFIGLAQETQYF. The CDR3 region has the DNA TGCGCCAGCAGCTTCATAGGACTAGCGCAAGAGACCCAGTACTTC. The chain has TRBV5-1 and TRBJ2-5, with 9 bases fitting TRBD2. CDR1 is SGHRS and CDR2 is YFSETQ in the germline V gene. The CDR3 covers 15 residues. With V trimmed by 2 bases and J by 2 bases, 4 bases remained unmatched.

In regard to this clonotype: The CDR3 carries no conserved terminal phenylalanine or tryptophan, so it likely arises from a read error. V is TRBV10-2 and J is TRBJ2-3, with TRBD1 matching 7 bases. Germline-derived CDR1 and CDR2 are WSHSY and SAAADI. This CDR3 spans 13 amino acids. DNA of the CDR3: TGTGCCAGTAACCTGAAAGGGGGCGATGCGCAGTATTTA. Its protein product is CASNLKGGDAQYL.

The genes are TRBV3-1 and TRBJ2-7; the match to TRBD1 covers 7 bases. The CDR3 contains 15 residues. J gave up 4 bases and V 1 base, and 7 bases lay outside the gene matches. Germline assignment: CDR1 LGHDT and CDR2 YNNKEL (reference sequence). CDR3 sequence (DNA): TGTGCCAGCAGCCAAGGGGCGACAGGGAGATACGAGCAGTACTTC. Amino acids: CASSQGATGRYEQYF.

Here the CDR3 reads CASSLGARGRETQYF. The CDR3 nucleotides are TGTGCCAGCAGCTTAGGGGCCAGGGGGAGAGAGACCCAGTACTTC. The chain is built from TRBV11-2 and TRBJ2-5; 7 bases are shared with TRBD1. CDR1 SGHAT and CDR2 FQNNGV come from the germline V gene. The CDR3 consists of 15 residues. The junction had 6 bases not matched to a gene; V was cut back by 1 base and J by 4 bases.

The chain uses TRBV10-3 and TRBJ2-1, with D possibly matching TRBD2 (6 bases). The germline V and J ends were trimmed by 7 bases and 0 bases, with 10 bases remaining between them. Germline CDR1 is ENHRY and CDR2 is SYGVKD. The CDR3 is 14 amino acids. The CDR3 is CAITPTSSYNEQFF. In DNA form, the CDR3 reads TGTGCCATCACCCCGACTAGCTCCTACAATGAGCAGTTCTTC.

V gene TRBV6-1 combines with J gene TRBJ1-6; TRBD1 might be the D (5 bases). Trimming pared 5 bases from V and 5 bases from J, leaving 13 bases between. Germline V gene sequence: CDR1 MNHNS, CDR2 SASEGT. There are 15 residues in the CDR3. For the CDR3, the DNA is TGTGCCAGCAGTCACATCGAGGGGAATAATTCACCCCTCCACTTT. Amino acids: CASSHIEGNNSPLHF.

The CDR3 DNA reads as TGTGCCAGCAGAGCTTCAAGCGGGGGCACCTACAATGAGCAGTTCTTC. Amino acids: CASRASSGGTYNEQFF. The rearrangement uses TRBV27 and TRBJ2-1; 8 bases are shared with TRBD2. Per the germline V gene, CDR1 is MNHEY and CDR2 is SMNVEV (reference sequence). V was clipped by 6 bases and J by 2 bases; unmatched bases: 9. This CDR3 has 16 amino acids.

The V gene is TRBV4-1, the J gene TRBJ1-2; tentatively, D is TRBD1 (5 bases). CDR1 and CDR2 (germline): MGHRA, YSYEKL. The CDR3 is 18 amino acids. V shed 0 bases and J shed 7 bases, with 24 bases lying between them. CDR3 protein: CASSQDDWNRRSRRGYTF. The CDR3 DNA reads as TGCGCCAGCAGCCAAGATGATTGGAACAGGAGGTCTCGTCGTGGCTACACCTTC.

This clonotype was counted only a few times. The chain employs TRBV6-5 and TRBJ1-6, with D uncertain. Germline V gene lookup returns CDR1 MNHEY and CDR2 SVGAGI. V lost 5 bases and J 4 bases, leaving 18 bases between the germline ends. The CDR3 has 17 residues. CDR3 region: CASSEDIISPYNSPLHF. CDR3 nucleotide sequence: TGTGCCAGCAGTGAAGACATTATATCCCCATATAATTCACCCCTCCACTTT.

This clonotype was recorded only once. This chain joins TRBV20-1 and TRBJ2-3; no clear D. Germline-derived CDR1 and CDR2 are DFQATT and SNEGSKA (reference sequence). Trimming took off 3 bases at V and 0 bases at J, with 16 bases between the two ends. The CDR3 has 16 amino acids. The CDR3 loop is CSARVPRSWSTDTQYF. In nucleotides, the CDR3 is TGCAGTGCTAGGGTTCCACGCTCCTGGAGCACAGATACGCAGTATTTT.